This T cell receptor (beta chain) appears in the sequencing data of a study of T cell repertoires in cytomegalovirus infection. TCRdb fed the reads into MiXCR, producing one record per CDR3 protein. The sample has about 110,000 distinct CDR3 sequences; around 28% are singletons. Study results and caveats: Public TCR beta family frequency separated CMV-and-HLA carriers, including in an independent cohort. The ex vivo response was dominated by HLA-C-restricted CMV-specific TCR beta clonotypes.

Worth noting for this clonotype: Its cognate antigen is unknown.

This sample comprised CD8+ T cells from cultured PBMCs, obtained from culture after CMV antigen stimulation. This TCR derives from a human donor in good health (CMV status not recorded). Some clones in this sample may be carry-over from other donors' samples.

CDR3 sequence reads: CSSETGSDTQYF. The CDR3 bases are TGCAGCTCGGAGACAGGGTCGGATACGCAGTATTTT. This chain uses TRBV29-1 with TRBJ2-3, with 7 positions matching TRBD1. CDR1 SQVTM and CDR2 ANQGSEA come from the germline V gene. Losses at the gene ends were 8 bases for V and 6 bases for J; bases not matched to a gene: 8. This CDR3 spans 12 amino acids.